The text below deals with one T cell receptor beta chain. CDR1 and CDR2 from the germline V gene are SGHVS and FNYEAQ. The V and J ends lost 2 bases and 8 bases, in that order; junction bases with no gene match: 6. The CDR3 is 16 residues long. The sample is drawn from a study of blood T cell repertoires in COVID-19. Original processing notes: Amplification of reference gene primers provided the estimated nucleated cell counts. Using immunoSEQ multiplex PCR, the repertoire was profiled, and TCRdb retains in-frame clones only, with some absent. That table supplies the V and J calls and clone size; D and trimming were determined from the DNA. The repertoire has about 270,000 clones, 75% to 90% of them found once; the top ten carry 2.4%.

The sample was PBMCs or T cells enriched from blood (not recorded which). The gene calls are TRBV7-6 and TRBJ1-6, with TRBD1 identical over 10 bases. This receptor was obtained from a young woman who had recovered from COVID-19. The CDR3 loop is CASSLLGQGVYSPLHF. The CDR3 nucleotides read TGTGCCAGCAGCTTACTCGGACAGGGGGTTTATTCACCCCTCCACTTT. Drawing the rest from reference TRBV7-6 and TRBJ1-6, the complete variable domain is GAGVSQSPRYKVTKRGQDVALRCDPISGHVSLYWYRQALGQGPEFLTYFNYEAQQDKSGLPNDRFSAERPEGSISTLTIQRTEQRDSAMYRCASSLLGQGVYSPLHFGNGTRLTVT.